This T cell receptor beta chain was sequenced for a study of OX40 agonist ivuxolimab in advanced cancers. Study as a whole: Partial responses, seen in three patients, involved one hepatocellular carcinoma and two cutaneous melanomas.

The assay was immunoSEQ multiplex PCR, and TCRdb's table has in-frame clones only and misses some. The profile covers 18,000 or so clones, with approximately 87% appearing a single time and roughly 31% taken by the ten largest. This CDR3 is 13 amino acids long. Trimming took off 3 bases at V and 5 bases at J, with 12 bases between the two ends. Germline V gene data show CDR1 as SGDLS and CDR2 as YYNGEE. Sequences were derived from CD4+ or CD8+ T cells sorted from blood, sampled in a trial of the OX40 agonist ivuxolimab. The gene calls are TRBV9 and TRBJ2-7, with D possibly called TRBD1 or TRBD2 (5 bases each). The TCR comes from an adult with an advanced solid tumor such as melanoma, head and neck, liver or kidney cancer. The CDR3 DNA follows: TGTGCCAGCAGCGATGGGAGAGGGGACGAGCAGTACTTC. Translation gives CASSDGRGDEQYF.